This T cell receptor beta chain is from a study of T cells in Graves' hyperthyroidism and ophthalmopathy. Trimming took 2 bases from V and 6 from J, leaving 9 bases between them. The germline V gene has CDR1 SGHDT and CDR2 YYEEEE. The CDR3 runs to 12 residues. Using RNA transcripts as the source, TCR beta CDR3 regions were amplified. The HTBI primer set served for first-round RT-PCR of the TCR CDR3. Via MiXCR, TCRdb re-called the multiplex PCR reads, giving one row per CDR3 protein. The data contain 300,000 to 450,000 distinct CDR3 sequences, 15% to 17% of them singletons. This TCR derives from a woman under 30 with Graves' hyperthyroidism that later progressed to Graves' ophthalmopathy. The sequenced sample consisted of blood. This chain joins TRBV5-6 and TRBJ2-7; D uncertain. The CDR3: CASSFMGSEQYF. CDR3 bases: TGTGCCAGCAGCTTTATGGGCAGCGAGCAGTACTTC.